A selection of T cell receptor beta chains follows, all from one sample in a study of identical twins. TCRdb re-analysed the 5' RACE reads in MiXCR, keeping a single row per CDR3 protein. The sample has fewer than 650,000 distinct CDR3 sequences; about 7.1% are singletons. The sample was also reused in another study, on yellow fever vaccine responses in identical twins.

The material sequenced was PBMCs. Every receptor here comes from a woman in her late teens or twenties in good health. The CDR3 runs from the conserved cysteine through the conserved F or W. The D gene is left open where the match is weak. Clone size is stated in some rows and not others, as once, few, many or a class when expanded.

clone_size j_call v_call d_call cdr3_nt cdr3_aa
many TRBJ1-2 TRBV12-3/TRBV12-4 NA TGTGCCAGCAGTTCCATAAGGGGTGGGGCGACCGGCTACACCTTC CASSSIRGGATGYTF
NA TRBJ2-5 TRBV18 NA TGTGCCAGCTCACGAACGTCAGAGACCCAGTACTTC CASSRTSETQYF
NA TRBJ1-2 TRBV6-1 NA TGTGCCAACCTGGGGCAACCTAACTATGGCTACACCTTC CANLGQPNYGYTF
NA TRBJ1-2 TRBV20-1 TRBD1 TGCAGTGCTAGAGATGCCGAACAGGGGGCGACTGGCTACACCTTC CSARDAEQGATGYTF
few TRBJ2-1 TRBV20-1 NA TGCAGTGCTAGAGACCCTCTAGCTTGGAATGAGCAGTTCTTC CSARDPLAWNEQFF
many TRBJ1-1 TRBV7-6 NA TGTGCCAGCAGCCCGATTACAGTAAACACTGAAGCTTTCTTT CASSPITVNTEAFF
many TRBJ2-7 TRBV24-1 NA TGTGCCACCAGTGATTTTTTTGAAGGCGAGCAGTACTTC CATSDFFEGEQYF
many TRBJ1-5 TRBV12-3/TRBV12-4 NA TGTGCCAGCAGTTTAAACACCAATCAGCCCCAGCATTTT CASSLNTNQPQHF
many TRBJ2-3 TRBV27 NA TGTGCCAGCAGTTTATTGACTCCAGATACGCAGTATTTT CASSLLTPDTQYF
NA TRBJ2-3 TRBV11-2 TRBD2 TGTGCCAGCAGCTCCGGGACTAGCGGGAGACTGAGCACAGATACGCAGTATTTT CASSSGTSGRLSTDTQYF